Following are 2 T cell receptor beta chains from one sample sequenced in a study of blood T cells in healthy people across ages. Sample-barcoded 5' priming and a J-beta primer mix drove a second PCR of 7 to 11 cycles. TCRdb reanalysed the 5' RACE reads using MiXCR and keeps one entry per CDR3 protein. This sample has 1.4 million to 1.5 million distinct CDR3 sequences, with around two fifths found just once. Sequencing was done on a sample of blood. The receptors come from a woman between 18 and 29 years old in good health.

This clonotype came up a few times. This chain links TRBV29-1 with TRBJ1-1; D is ambiguous. CDR1 is SQVTM and CDR2 is ANQGSEA in the germline V gene. The CDR3 runs 13 residues. V lost 3 bases to trimming and J lost 1 base, with 9 bases between them. CDR3 sequence reads: CSVDDSANTEAFF. CDR3 nucleotides: TGCAGCGTTGACGACTCGGCGAACACTGAAGCTTTCTTT.

This clonotype was seen just once. V is TRBV12-5 and J is TRBJ2-7; D possibly corresponds to TRBD1 (5 bases). Germline V CDR1 and CDR2: LGHNT, FRNRAP. V gave up 1 base and J gave up 0 bases, with 10 bases separating them. This CDR3 has 15 amino acids. The CDR3 nucleotides are TGTGCTAGTGGTTTGGGGCATACAGGCTCCTACGAGCAGTACTTC. It is translated as CASGLGHTGSYEQYF. Full variable domain (remainder filled in from reference TRBV12-5 and TRBJ2-7): DARVTQTPRHKVTEMGQEVTMRCQPILGHNTVFWYRQTMMQGLELLAYFRNRAPLDDSGMPKDRFSAEMPDATLATLKIQPSEPRDSAVYFCASGLGHTGSYEQYFGPGTRLTVT.